These 24 T cell receptor beta chains were sequenced from one sample in a study of blood T cell repertoires in COVID-19. The data were produced by immunoSEQ multiplex PCR, yet TCRdb's version contains in-frame clones alone and is incomplete. The table records around 180,000 clones, 75% to 90% of them present only once. The sample was PBMCs or T cells enriched from blood (not recorded which). Receptors were obtained from a woman aged 40 to 50 with acute COVID-19.

This sequence joins TRBV14 and TRBJ1-2; no reliable D call. V was shortened by 0 bases and J by 4 bases, with 3 bases between the two germline ends. Looked up from germline, CDR1 is SGHDN and CDR2 is FVKESK. The CDR3 covers 12 residues. Here the CDR3 reads CASSQDVYGYTF. Here the CDR3 DNA reads TGTGCCAGCAGCCAAGACGTCTATGGCTACACCTTC.

The chain employs TRBV28 and TRBJ2-7; TRBD2 might be the D (6 bases). The CDR3 length is 14 residues. V was pared by 3 bases and J by 3 bases, with 12 bases between. Germline CDR1 is MDHEN and CDR2 is SYDVKM. The CDR3 is CASSLAGPGYEQYF. Here the CDR3 DNA reads TGTGCCAGCAGTTTGGCGGGGCCGGGCTACGAGCAGTACTTC.

The J gene is TRBJ1-5, the V gene TRBV4-1, with 7 nucleotides matching TRBD1. The germline gives CDR1 MGHRA, CDR2 YSYEKL. V lost 3 bases, J lost 6 bases, and 8 bases stayed unmatched. This CDR3 contains 15 residues. CDR3 sequence (DNA): TGCGCCAGCAGCCACCCAGGACAGGTTGCTCAGCCCCAGCATTTT. Its translation: CASSHPGQVAQPQHF.

The chain employs TRBV4-2 and TRBJ2-1; TRBD1 agrees at 7 bases. This CDR3 has 16 amino acids. The germline gives CDR1 LGHNA, CDR2 YNFKEQ. With 2 bases clipped from V and 7 bases from J, the junction kept 11 bases outside the gene matches. CDR3 sequence reads: CASSQTDRVSRNEQFF. CDR3 bases: TGTGCCAGCAGCCAAACCGACAGGGTTTCGAGGAATGAGCAGTTCTTC.

This chain joins TRBV28 and TRBJ1-5, with TRBD1 as a possible D gene (6 bases). Germline-derived CDR1 and CDR2 are MDHEN and SYDVKM. Trimming stripped 10 bases from V and 6 bases from J, with 25 bases between. The CDR3 covers 16 residues. The CDR3, as DNA: TGTGCCACCTCAGTTTATGCAACAGGGCGAATTCAGCCCCAGCATTTT. This codes for CATSVYATGRIQPQHF. The full variable domain, in which reference TRBV28 and TRBJ1-5 provide the parts outside the CDR3, is DVKVTQSSRYLVKRTGEKVFLECVQDMDHENMFWYRQDPGLGLRLIYFSYDVKMKEKGDIPEGYSVSREKKERFSLILESASTNQTSMYLCATSVYATGRIQPQHFGDGTRLSIL.

The CDR3 spells CASSQRTGISYEQYF. In nucleotides, the CDR3 is TGCGCCAGCAGCCAACGGACAGGGATATCCTACGAGCAGTACTTC. The chain is built from TRBV4-1 and TRBJ2-7, with TRBD1 matching over 8 bases. The CDR3 spans 15 residues. Losses at the gene ends were 2 bases for V and 1 base for J; bases not matched to a gene: 4. The V gene's germline CDR1 is MGHRA and CDR2 YSYEKL.

Concerning this clone itself: Different DNA sequences within this sample yield the same CDR3. The gene calls are TRBV5-8 and TRBJ2-4; the match to TRBD2 covers 9 bases. CDR1 is SGHTS, CDR2 YDEGEE, per germline. V lost 0 bases, J lost 0 bases, and 1 base stayed unmatched. The CDR3 contains 16 residues. The CDR3 loop reads CASSLGLAVAKNIQYF. In DNA, the CDR3 is TGTGCCAGCAGCTTGGGACTAGCGGTAGCCAAAAACATTCAGTACTTC. Full variable domain (remainder filled in from reference TRBV5-8 and TRBJ2-4): EAGVTQSPTHLIKTRGQQATLRCSPISGHTSVYWYQQALGLGLQFLLWYDEGEERNRGNFPPRFSGRQFPNYSSELNVNALELEDSALYLCASSLGLAVAKNIQYFGAGTRLSVL.

V and J are TRBV28 and TRBJ1-2; TRBD1 aligns across 7 bases. Per germline, CDR1 MDHEN and CDR2 SYDVKM. J was trimmed by 0 bases and V by 3 bases; bases with no gene match: 10. The CDR3 loop spans 17 amino acids. CDR3 in DNA: TGTGCCAGCAGTTTGGACAGGAGGCGCTTAGCTAACTATGGCTACACCTTC. Protein sequence: CASSLDRRRLANYGYTF.

The chain combines TRBV28 with TRBJ1-2; D uncertain. Germline assignment: CDR1 MDHEN and CDR2 SYDVKM. V dropped 3 bases and J dropped 5 bases, with 10 bases sitting between them. This CDR3 region has 13 residues. CDR3 region: CASSFGQHYGYTF. CDR3 nucleotides: TGTGCCAGCAGTTTTGGGCAACATTATGGCTACACCTTC.

The rearrangement joins TRBV6-2 or TRBV6-3 to TRBJ2-7; D gene unclear. CDR1 is MNHEY, CDR2 SVGEGT, per germline. The CDR3 is made up of 12 amino acids. V was pared by 4 bases and J by 1 base, with 5 bases between. The CDR3 nucleotides are TGTGCCAGCAGTTTCCTATCCTACGAGCAGTACTTC. Its protein product is CASSFLSYEQYF.

V gene TRBV6-5 combines with J gene TRBJ2-7; weak D call: TRBD2 (5 bases). Trimming pared 4 bases from V and 1 base from J, leaving 8 bases between. The CDR3 has 13 residues. CDR1 and CDR2 from the germline V gene are MNHEY and SVGAGI. CDR3 protein: CASSLARSYEQYF. DNA for the CDR3: TGTGCCAGCAGTTTAGCGCGGTCCTACGAGCAGTACTTC.

The genes are TRBV30 and TRBJ1-4, with 8 nucleotides matching TRBD1. The CDR3 has 14 residues. Germline assignment: CDR1 GTSNPN and CDR2 SVGIG (reference sequence). V was clipped by 0 bases and J by 6 bases; unmatched bases: 3. CDR3 protein: CAWSVQGGDEKLFF. Here the CDR3 DNA reads TGTGCCTGGAGTGTACAGGGGGGTGATGAAAAACTGTTTTTT. The complete variable domain, with remaining parts taken from reference TRBV30 and TRBJ1-4, reads SQTIHQWPATLVQPVGSPLSLECTVEGTSNPNLYWYRQAAGRGLQLLFYSVGIGQISSEVPQNLSASRPQDRQFILSSKKLLLSDSGFYLCAWSVQGGDEKLFFGSGTQLSVL.

The sample holds one count of this clone. V usage is TRBV19 and J usage is TRBJ1-5, with TRBD1 identical over 9 bases. Germline-derived CDR1 and CDR2 are LNHDA and SQIVND (reference sequence). This CDR3 contains 14 residues. V lost 9 bases to trimming and J lost 1 base; unmatched junction nucleotides: 4. CDR3 sequence: CASVGQGSNQPQHF. The CDR3 coding sequence is TGTGCCAGCGTAGGACAGGGGAGCAATCAGCCCCAGCATTTT.

The rearrangement uses TRBV19 and TRBJ2-1, with 13 bases that match TRBD2. The CDR3 runs to 15 residues. Germline V gives CDR1 LNHDA, CDR2 SQIVND (reference sequence). V lost 6 bases, J lost 7 bases, and 6 bases stayed unmatched. The CDR3 bases are TGTGCCAGTAGCGCCGGGACTAGCGGGATTAATGAGCAGTTCTTC. The encoded protein is CASSAGTSGINEQFF.

V gene TRBV20-1 combines with J gene TRBJ2-1, with D perhaps matching TRBD1 (5 bases). V shed 3 bases and J shed 0 bases, with 9 bases lying between them. This CDR3 is built from 14 residues. Looked up from germline, CDR1 is DFQATT and CDR2 is SNEGSKA (reference sequence). The CDR3 region is CSASTGYSYNEQFF. As DNA, the CDR3 is TGCAGTGCTAGTACAGGTTACTCCTACAATGAGCAGTTCTTC.

The V and J genes are TRBV18 and TRBJ1-6, with 10 bases lining up with TRBD1. V gave up 0 bases and J gave up 9 bases; unmatched junction bases: 2. Germline CDR1 KGHSH, CDR2 LQKENI. The CDR3 extends over 15 amino acids. The DNA of the CDR3 is TGTGCCAGCTCACCACCGGGACAGGGGACTTCACCCCTCCACTTT. Its protein is CASSPPGQGTSPLHF. The full variable domain, rest sourced from reference TRBV18 and TRBJ1-6, is NAGVMQNPRHLVRRRGQEARLRCSPMKGHSHVYWYRQLPEEGLKFMVYLQKENIIDESGMPKERFSAEFPKEGPSILRIQQVVRGDSAAYFCASSPPGQGTSPLHFGNGTRLTVT.

This clone appeared a few times. CDR3 nucleotide sequence: TGTGCCAGTAGTATAACTAGCGGGTCTATAGGGGAGACCCAGTACTTC. Amino acid sequence: CASSITSGSIGETQYF. The rearrangement joins TRBV19 to TRBJ2-5, with 9 bases matching TRBD2. The germline V gene has CDR1 LNHDA and CDR2 SQIVND (reference sequence). Germline trimming cut 2 bases from V and 5 bases from J; bases unmatched to any gene: 9. This CDR3 contains 16 residues. The whole variable domain, filled in from reference TRBV19 and TRBJ2-5, reads DGGITQSPKYLFRKEGQNVTLSCEQNLNHDAMYWYRQDPGQGLRLIYYSQIVNDFQKGDIAEGYSVSREKKESFPLTVTSAQKNPTAFYLCASSITSGSIGETQYFGPGTRLLVL.

This rearrangement joins TRBV5-4 to TRBJ2-1; TRBD1 is a possible D gene (5 bases). CDR3 length: 15 residues. Germline values: CDR1 SGHNT, CDR2 YYREEE (reference sequence). V gave up 5 bases and J gave up 9 bases, with 21 bases separating them. CDR3 DNA: TGTGCCAGCAGGTCGGAAATCAGGGTTCAGGGTGAGCAGTTCTTC. Translated: CASRSEIRVQGEQFF.

The chain couples TRBV5-1 to TRBJ2-1; D is possibly TRBD2 (7 bases). Germline V gene sequence: CDR1 SGHRS, CDR2 YFSETQ. The CDR3 is made up of 13 amino acids. Trimming stripped 9 bases from V and 7 bases from J, with 17 bases between. The CDR3 DNA follows: TGCGCCACCCAGAGGGGGGGAGGTAATGAGCAGTTCTTC. The encoded protein is CATQRGGGNEQFF.

This clone was detected many times. The rearrangement joins TRBV18 to TRBJ2-5, with a possible D match to TRBD1 (6 bases). Germline CDR1 KGHSH, CDR2 LQKENI. This CDR3 region has 13 residues. V was trimmed by 4 bases and J by 0 bases, leaving 6 bases between them. The CDR3 sequence is CASSRDNQETQYF. In DNA form, the CDR3 reads TGTGCCAGCTCACGGGACAACCAAGAGACCCAGTACTTC.

V and J are TRBV21-1 and TRBJ1-5. TRBV21-1 is recorded as a pseudogene. The CDR3 runs 15 residues. The CDR3 nucleotides are TGTGCCAGCAGCACGGGACTCGGAAGCAATCAGCCCCAGCATTTT. Amino acids: CASSTGLGSNQPQHF.

CDR3 sequence: CATSRAGGEYEQYF. The CDR3 DNA is TGTGCCACCAGCAGAGCAGGGGGAGAATACGAGCAGTACTTC. This chain joins TRBV15 and TRBJ2-7; 7 bases fit TRBD1. CDR3 size: 14 residues. CDR1 and CDR2 from the germline V gene are LNHNV and YYDKDF (reference sequence). The V segment lost 1 base and the J segment 4 bases; nucleotides outside the gene matches: 4.

CDR3 sequence reads: CASSSDISSPLHF. The CDR3 DNA sequence: TGTGCCAGTAGTTCAGACATATCGTCACCCCTCCACTTT. The chain links TRBV19 to TRBJ1-6; no clear D. CDR1 is LNHDA and CDR2 is SQIVND in the germline V gene (reference sequence). The CDR3 has 13 amino acids. The V and J ends lost 5 bases and 10 bases respectively, with 12 bases between them. Full variable domain (rest looked up from reference TRBV19 and TRBJ1-6): DGGITQSPKYLFRKEGQNVTLSCEQNLNHDAMYWYRQDPGQGLRLIYYSQIVNDFQKGDIAEGYSVSREKKESFPLTVTSAQKNPTAFYLCASSSDISSPLHFGNGTRLTVT.

This clone has only a few counts. V gene TRBV14 combines with J gene TRBJ2-3; a possible D gene is TRBD2 (5 bases). There are 14 residues in the CDR3. The V gene's germline CDR1 is SGHDN and CDR2 FVKESK. Trimming took 5 bases from V and 6 from J, leaving 15 bases between them. The CDR3 DNA is TGTGCCAGCAGCGTCAGCGGCCCTCCGGATACGCAGTATTTT. It yields the protein CASSVSGPPDTQYF.